These 24 T cell receptor beta chains share one sample of origin, sequenced in a study of patients and donors after allogeneic stem cell transplantation. Via MiXCR, TCRdb re-called the RT-PCR reads, giving one row per CDR3 protein. In the table there are some 200,000 distinct CDR3 sequences, 35% to 50% of which are singletons. Sequenced input: blood, either unsorted or a sorted T cell fraction (not recorded which). Source of these receptors: a human donor who was either an allogeneic HSCT recipient or a stem cell or donor lymphocyte infusion donor (not recorded which). It is not recorded whose cells these are; they may come from a transplant donor.

This clonotype was detected only a few times. The CDR3 spells CASSLAPGMNTEAFF. CDR3 DNA sequence: TGTGCCAGCAGCTTAGCGCCAGGGATGAACACTGAAGCTTTCTTT. The chain carries TRBV7-9 and TRBJ1-1; possible D gene TRBD1, 5 bases. Germline V gene data show CDR1 as SEHNR and CDR2 as FQNEAQ (reference sequence). CDR3 size: 15 residues. Trimming took 0 bases from V and 0 from J, leaving 8 bases between them.

The chain employs TRBV24-1 and TRBJ2-1; either TRBD1 or TRBD2 may supply D (5 bases each). This CDR3 has 16 amino acids. V lost 1 base, J lost 5 bases, and 14 bases lay in between. Per germline, CDR1 KGHDR and CDR2 SFDVKD. The CDR3 DNA sequence: TGTGCCACCAGTGATTTCCGGGACGCTGGGAACAATGAGCAGTTCTTC. It encodes CATSDFRDAGNNEQFF.

This clonotype was seen a few times. This sequence joins TRBV30 and TRBJ2-7; D remains ambiguous. This CDR3 comprises 13 residues. V was trimmed by 0 bases and J by 7 bases, leaving 13 bases between them. Germline loops: CDR1 GTSNPN, CDR2 SVGIG (reference sequence). The CDR3 spells CAWSVSTLYEQYF. For the CDR3, the DNA is TGTGCCTGGAGTGTGAGCACTCTGTATGAGCAGTACTTC. Full variable domain (rest looked up from reference TRBV30 and TRBJ2-7): SQTIHQWPATLVQPVGSPLSLECTVEGTSNPNLYWYRQAAGRGLQLLFYSVGIGQISSEVPQNLSASRPQDRQFILSSKKLLLSDSGFYLCAWSVSTLYEQYFGPGTRLTVT.

This clonotype was seen a few times. The J gene is TRBJ1-1, the V gene TRBV4-3; D is undetermined. This CDR3 has 15 residues. Germline CDR1 LGHNA, CDR2 YSLEER. V gave up 0 bases and J gave up 5 bases, with 13 bases separating them. The CDR3 nucleotides read TGCGCCAGCAGCCAAGACTTACTTGACAATACTGAAGCTTTCTTT. Amino acids: CASSQDLLDNTEAFF.

This chain joins TRBV2 and TRBJ2-3, with D perhaps TRBD1 (5 bases). The CDR3 is made up of 15 amino acids. In germline, CDR1 is SNHLY, CDR2 FYNNEI. Trimming shortened V by 4 bases and J by 4 bases, and 15 bases separated the two germline ends. The CDR3 protein is CASSADSRASDTQYF. CDR3 sequence (DNA): TGTGCCAGCAGTGCCGACAGCAGGGCCTCAGATACGCAGTATTTT.

The chain recombines TRBV28 with TRBJ2-2; possibly TRBD1 or TRBD2 for D (6 bases each). Trimming removed 7 bases at V and 0 bases at J, with 15 bases between. From germline, CDR1 is MDHEN and CDR2 SYDVKM. The CDR3 covers 16 residues. The CDR3 DNA sequence: TGTGCCAGCAAGGAAGGCGGGACACCGAACACCGGGGAGCTGTTTTTT. Translation: CASKEGGTPNTGELFF.

This clonotype showed up just a few times. V is TRBV6-5 and J is TRBJ1-2; no clear D. The CDR3 runs to 16 residues. Between the trimmed V and J ends, which lost 2 bases and 0 bases, there was a span of 13 bases. Germline values: CDR1 MNHEY, CDR2 SVGAGI. CDR3 sequence: CASSYEWGSPNYGYTF. The CDR3 DNA sequence: TGTGCCAGCAGTTACGAATGGGGATCACCTAACTATGGCTACACCTTC.

V is TRBV15 and J is TRBJ1-4; D may be TRBD1 (6 bases). V was pared by 10 bases and J by 7 bases, with 19 bases between. The CDR3 loop spans 14 amino acids. From germline, CDR1 is LNHNV and CDR2 YYDKDF (reference sequence). The CDR3 bases are TGTGCCAGTATGGTACAGGGTCAAAGTGAAAAACTGTTTTTT. Translating gives CASMVQGQSEKLFF.

This clonotype was counted between two and nine times. The CDR3: CASSLTSLEQFF. The CDR3 coding sequence is TGTGCCAGCAGTTTGACTAGCCTAGAGCAGTTCTTC. V usage is TRBV12-3 or TRBV12-4 and J usage is TRBJ2-1; the match to TRBD2 covers 7 bases. V dropped 3 bases and J dropped 10; count of bases not matched to a gene: 3. The CDR3 has 12 amino acids.

V is TRBV20-1 and J is TRBJ2-3; 8 bases fit TRBD2. The germline gives CDR1 DFQATT, CDR2 SNEGSKA (reference sequence). The trim removed 3 bases at V and 3 bases at J, leaving 8 bases unmatched. CDR3 length: 15 amino acids. In nucleotides, the CDR3 is TGCAGTGCTAGTTTGAGCGGGAGAAGTACAGATACGCAGTATTTT. It translates to CSASLSGRSTDTQYF.

This clonotype was counted only a few times. This sequence joins TRBV5-1 and TRBJ1-5; the D gene is possibly TRBD1 (6 bases). CDR1 SGHRS and CDR2 YFSETQ come from the germline V gene. V gave up 4 bases and J gave up 7 bases, with 12 bases separating them. The length of the CDR3 is 13 residues. CDR3 protein: CASSVTTGQPQHF. The CDR3 DNA reads TGCGCCAGCAGCGTTACTACAGGGCAGCCCCAGCATTTT. Filled out from reference TRBV5-1 and TRBJ1-5, the complete variable domain reads KAGVTQTPRYLIKTRGQQVTLSCSPISGHRSVSWYQQTPGQGLQFLFEYFSETQRNKGNFPGRFSGRQFSNSRSEMNVSTLELGDSALYLCASSVTTGQPQHFGDGTRLSIL.

This clonotype showed up just a few times. The chain joins TRBV28 to TRBJ1-2, with a possible D match to TRBD1 (5 bases). Germline lookup yields CDR1 MDHEN and CDR2 SYDVKM. The CDR3 spans 14 residues. The V and J ends lost 3 bases and 4 bases respectively, with 12 bases between them. CDR3 DNA sequence: TGTGCCAGCAGTTTGCCCGGGACGGGCTATGGCTACACCTTC. Translation gives CASSLPGTGYGYTF.

The sample holds a few counts of this clonotype. The chain uses TRBV18 and TRBJ1-1; unclear D gene. This CDR3 contains 15 residues. V was pared by 0 bases and J by 1 base, with 9 bases between. Germline CDR1 KGHSH, CDR2 LQKENI. Written as DNA, the CDR3 is TGTGCCAGCTCACCACCCAACAGCCAGAACACTGAAGCTTTCTTT. Residues: CASSPPNSQNTEAFF.

This clonotype occurred a few times. V gene TRBV20-1 combines with J gene TRBJ2-7; D is possibly TRBD1 or TRBD2 (6 bases each). Trimming took 5 bases from V and 7 from J, leaving 15 bases between them. Germline lookup yields CDR1 DFQATT and CDR2 SNEGSKA (reference sequence). There are 12 residues in the CDR3. CDR3 residues: CSARGGRNEQYF. CDR3 DNA: TGCAGTGCTCGAGGGGGGAGGAATGAGCAGTACTTC.

The chain links TRBV29-1 to TRBJ1-2; 7 bases map to TRBD1. From germline, CDR1 is SQVTM and CDR2 ANQGSEA. The CDR3 contains 13 residues. Losses at the gene ends were 5 bases for V and 6 bases for J; bases not matched to a gene: 9. DNA of the CDR3: TGCAGCGTTATCGACAGGGAGCTTAATGGCTACACCTTC. Translating it yields CSVIDRELNGYTF.

The chain is built from TRBV5-6 and TRBJ1-2; no firm D call. This CDR3 contains 14 residues. The germline V and J ends were trimmed by 4 bases and 8 bases, with 18 bases remaining between them. The V gene's germline CDR1 is SGHDT and CDR2 YYEEEE. The CDR3 protein is CASSLLDAGRGYTF. CDR3 nucleotide sequence: TGTGCCAGCAGCCTACTGGATGCAGGTCGGGGCTACACCTTC. Combining the CDR3 with reference TRBV5-6 and TRBJ1-2 gives the whole variable domain DAGVTQSPTHLIKTRGQQVTLRCSPKSGHDTVSWYQQALGQGPQFIFQYYEEEERQRGNFPDRFSGHQFPNYSSELNVNALLLGDSALYLCASSLLDAGRGYTFGSGTRLTVV.

This clonotype turned up a few times. CDR3 in DNA: TGCGCCAGCAGCCAAGATAAGGGAACAGGCAATCAGCCCCAGCATTTT. It translates to CASSQDKGTGNQPQHF. V gene TRBV4-3 combines with J gene TRBJ1-5; D is unresolved. The V gene's germline CDR1 is LGHNA and CDR2 YSLEER. With 0 bases removed from V and 2 bases from J, the gap between germline ends came to 11 bases. The CDR3 length is 16 residues.

This clonotype has more than one count but fewer than ten. CDR3 nucleotides: TGCGCCAGCAGCTTTTCCGAGACAGAGTTCCAAGAGACCCAGTACTTC. Translation: CASSFSETEFQETQYF. The V and J genes are TRBV5-1 and TRBJ2-5, with TRBD1 as a possible D gene (5 bases). The CDR3 consists of 16 residues. Germline V gives CDR1 SGHRS, CDR2 YFSETQ. The ends were cut back, 2 bases at V and 1 base at J, with 15 bases in the middle.

V is TRBV18 and J is TRBJ2-1; D remains ambiguous. CDR3 size: 15 residues. Trimming removed 2 bases at V and 0 bases at J, with 8 bases between. Germline V lookup: CDR1 KGHSH, CDR2 LQKENI. In DNA, the CDR3 is TGTGCCAGCTCACCAATGGAAAGCTCCTACAATGAGCAGTTCTTC. It codes for CASSPMESSYNEQFF.

The chain employs TRBV27 and TRBJ2-1; D is possibly TRBD2 (7 bases). The CDR3 is 16 residues long. The germline V gene encodes CDR1 MNHEY and CDR2 SMNVEV (reference sequence). Between the trimmed V and J ends, which lost 0 bases and 5 bases, there was a span of 14 bases. The CDR3 loop reads CASSLSLAEGDNEQFF. The DNA of the CDR3 is TGTGCCAGCAGTTTATCCCTAGCGGAGGGGGACAATGAGCAGTTCTTC.

The chain couples TRBV29-1 to TRBJ1-1; unclear D gene. The CDR3 is 12 residues long. V was clipped by 7 bases and J by 2 bases, with 11 bases between them. Germline V gene lookup returns CDR1 SQVTM and CDR2 ANQGSEA. The chain's CDR3 is CSAGVGNTEAFF. CDR3 DNA: TGCAGCGCCGGGGTGGGCAACACTGAAGCTTTCTTT. The variable domain in full, completed from reference TRBV29-1 and TRBJ1-1, reads SAVISQKPSRDICQRGTSLTIQCQVDSQVTMMFWYRQQPGQSLTLIATANQGSEATYESGFVIDKFPISRPNLTFSTLTVSNMSPEDSSIYLCSAGVGNTEAFFGQGTRLTVV.

The V gene is TRBV4-3, the J gene TRBJ1-1; no clear D. Germline lookup yields CDR1 LGHNA and CDR2 YSLEER. Trimming cost V 4 bases and J 5 bases, with 23 bases left between them. The CDR3 is made up of 17 amino acids. DNA of the CDR3: TGCGCCAGCAGCCTAAACACCCCTGTGAAACTAAGTACTGAAGCTTTCTTT. It translates to CASSLNTPVKLSTEAFF.

This clonotype was picked up many times. The chain employs TRBV5-1 and TRBJ2-5, with 8 bases matching TRBD2. Losses at the gene ends were 4 bases for V and 5 bases for J; bases not matched to a gene: 10. The CDR3 extends over 15 amino acids. Looked up from germline, CDR1 is SGHRS and CDR2 is YFSETQ. The CDR3 DNA reads as TGCGCCAGCAGCACCTCGAGCGGGAGTGGGGAGACCCAGTACTTC. Translating gives CASSTSSGSGETQYF.

The chain combines TRBV9 with TRBJ2-3; D not resolved. The V gene lost 1 base and the J gene lost 4 bases, with 4 bases spanning the gap. The CDR3 is 12 amino acids. The germline gives CDR1 SGDLS, CDR2 YYNGEE. The CDR3: CASSVNADTQYF. Here the CDR3 DNA reads TGTGCCAGCAGCGTAAACGCAGATACGCAGTATTTT.